This paragraph reports one T cell receptor beta chain. Clones were read by immunoSEQ multiplex PCR, and TCRdb kept only the in-frame ones, dropping some. The repertoire holds 95,000 to 150,000 clones, with roughly 90% as singletons. The CDR3 contains 11 residues. These data originate in a study of control samples from healthy donors and cancer patients. Sequencing was performed on blood. The J gene is TRBJ1-1, the V gene TRBV12-3 or TRBV12-4, with a tentative D call TRBD1 (5 bases). This receptor was identified in a man in his fifties in good health. CDR3 loop: CAGREDTEAFF. The CDR3, as DNA: TGTGCTGGCAGGGAGGACACTGAAGCTTTCTTT.